One T cell receptor beta chain is described in this entry. Its target is not known. HIV-negative, healthy adults without recent acute infections or vaccinations were the donors. Donors comprised only Caucasian adults living in Nashville, Tennessee. The V gene's germline CDR1 is SGHRS and CDR2 YFSETQ. The V gene end was trimmed by 4 bases and the J gene end by 1 base; junction bases not matched to a gene: 7. The CDR3 has 16 residues. The data stem from a study of shared clonotypes between healthy human individuals. Study results and caveats: Shared clonotypes: approximately 4.5% naive CD4, 3.5% to 4% naive CD8, about 2.5% memory CD4, more than 0.3% memory CD8. Generation probabilities of non-shared clonotypes were lower (relative to those shared by all four donors).

TCRdb's copy holds only in-frame clones and misses some; the assay was immunoSEQ multiplex PCR. The sample records millions of clones, 90% to 95% being singletons. The chain joins TRBV5-1 to TRBJ2-1, with 8 bases fitting TRBD2. This clonotype was sampled from a man between 18 and 35 years old in good health. Sequenced input: naive CD4+ T cells sorted from blood. Subset given: CD45RA+ positively selected. The CDR3: CASSGVAGWSYNEQFF. In DNA, the CDR3 is TGCGCCAGCAGCGGGGTAGCGGGGTGGTCCTACAATGAGCAGTTCTTC.